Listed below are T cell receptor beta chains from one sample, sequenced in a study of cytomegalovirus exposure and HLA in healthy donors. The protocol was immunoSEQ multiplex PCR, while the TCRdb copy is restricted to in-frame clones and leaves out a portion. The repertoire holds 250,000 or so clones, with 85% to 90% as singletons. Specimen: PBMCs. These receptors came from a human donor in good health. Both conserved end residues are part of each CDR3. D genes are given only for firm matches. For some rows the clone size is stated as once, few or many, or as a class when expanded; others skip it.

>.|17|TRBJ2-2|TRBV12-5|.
TGTGCTAGTGGTTTGGTAATGGAGCGGGCAAACACCGGGGAGCTGTTTTTT
CASGLVMERANTGELFF
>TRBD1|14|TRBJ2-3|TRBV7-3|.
TGTGCCAGCAGCTCAGGGACAGGCACAGATACGCAGTATTTT
CASSSGTGTDTQYF
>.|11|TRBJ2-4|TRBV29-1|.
TGCAGCGTTGAAGATAGGGGCATTCAGTACTTC
CSVEDRGIQYF
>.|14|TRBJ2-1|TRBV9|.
TGTGCCAGCAGCGTACAGGATCGGTACAATGAGCAGTTCTTC
CASSVQDRYNEQFF
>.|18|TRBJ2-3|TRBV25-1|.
TGTGCCAGCAGTGGCCAAAAGAGAGGAGTTCGTGACACAGATACGCAGTATTTT
CASSGQKRGVRDTDTQYF
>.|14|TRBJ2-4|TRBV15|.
TGTGCCACCAGCAGACCCGGGGTCCAAAACATTCAGTACTTC
CATSRPGVQNIQYF
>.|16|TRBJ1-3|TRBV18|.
TGTGCCAGCTCGTGGGCCAAGGGAGCAACTGGAAACACCATATATTTT
CASSWAKGATGNTIYF
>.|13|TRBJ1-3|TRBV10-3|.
TGTGCCATCAGTGAGTCTCGGGGAAACACCATATATTTT
CAISESRGNTIYF
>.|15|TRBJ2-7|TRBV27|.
TGTGCCAGCAGCTCAACAGGGCCGATTGCCTACGAGCAGTACTTC
CASSSTGPIAYEQYF
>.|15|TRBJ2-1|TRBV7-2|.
TGTGCCAGCAGCTTAGGTGACTTACTCTACAATGAGCAGTTCTTC
CASSLGDLLYNEQFF
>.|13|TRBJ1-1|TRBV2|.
TGTGCCAGCAGTGAAAGTGCAGTCTCTGAAGCTTTCTTT
CASSESAVSEAFF
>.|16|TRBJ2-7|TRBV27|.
TGTGCCACCGCACGCCGAACTAGGGAGAGCTCCTACGAGCAGTACTTC
CATARRTRESSYEQYF
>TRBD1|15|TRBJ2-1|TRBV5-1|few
TGCGCCAGCAGCTTGGAGCCGGACAGGGGCTATGAGCAGTTCTTC
CASSLEPDRGYEQFF
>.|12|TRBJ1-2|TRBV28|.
TGTGCCAGCAATCCAAATTTAGGCGGCCGTACCTTC
CASNPNLGGRTF
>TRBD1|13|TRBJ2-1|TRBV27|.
TGTGCCAGCAGTTTCAATGAACAGGGGGCTGGGTTCTTC
CASSFNEQGAGFF
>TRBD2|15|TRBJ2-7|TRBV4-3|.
TGCGCCAGCAGCCAAGATCGAAGCGGGAACTACGAGCAGTACTTC
CASSQDRSGNYEQYF
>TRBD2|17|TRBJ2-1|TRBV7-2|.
TGTGCCAGCAGCGCACGGACTAGCGGGAGCTCCTACAATGAGCAGTTCTTC
CASSARTSGSSYNEQFF
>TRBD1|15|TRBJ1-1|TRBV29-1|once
TGCAGCGGTCGAGGGGGCGCGGGAATGAACACTGAAGCTTTCTTT
CSGRGGAGMNTEAFF
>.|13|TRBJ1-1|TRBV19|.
TGTGCCAGTAGTATGGGGGCTGGCACTGAAGCTTTCTTT
CASSMGAGTEAFF
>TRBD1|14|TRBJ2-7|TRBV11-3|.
TGTGCCAGCAGCGACCGGGACAGGGGCTACGAGCAGTACTTC
CASSDRDRGYEQYF
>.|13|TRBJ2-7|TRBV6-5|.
TGTGCCAGTGCTACCGGGCGCGGGTATGAGCAGTACTTC
CASATGRGYEQYF
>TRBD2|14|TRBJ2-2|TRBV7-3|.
TGTGCCAGCAGCTCCGGACTAGCTATCGGGGAGCTGTTTTTT
CASSSGLAIGELFF
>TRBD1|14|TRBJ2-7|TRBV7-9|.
TGTGCCAGCAGCGCAGACAGGGGGCAACGAGAGCAGTACTTC
CASSADRGQREQYF
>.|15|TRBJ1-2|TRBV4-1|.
TGCGCCAGCAGTCAAGATCTAGCCAACAACTATGGCTACACCTTC
CASSQDLANNYGYTF
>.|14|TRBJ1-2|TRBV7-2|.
TGTGCCAGCAGCCCAGGGTCCTTTAACTATGGCTACACCTTC
CASSPGSFNYGYTF
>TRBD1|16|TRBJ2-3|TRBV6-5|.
TGTGCCAGCAGTTACTCGGCAGGGGGCATGCCAGATACGCAGTATTTT
CASSYSAGGMPDTQYF